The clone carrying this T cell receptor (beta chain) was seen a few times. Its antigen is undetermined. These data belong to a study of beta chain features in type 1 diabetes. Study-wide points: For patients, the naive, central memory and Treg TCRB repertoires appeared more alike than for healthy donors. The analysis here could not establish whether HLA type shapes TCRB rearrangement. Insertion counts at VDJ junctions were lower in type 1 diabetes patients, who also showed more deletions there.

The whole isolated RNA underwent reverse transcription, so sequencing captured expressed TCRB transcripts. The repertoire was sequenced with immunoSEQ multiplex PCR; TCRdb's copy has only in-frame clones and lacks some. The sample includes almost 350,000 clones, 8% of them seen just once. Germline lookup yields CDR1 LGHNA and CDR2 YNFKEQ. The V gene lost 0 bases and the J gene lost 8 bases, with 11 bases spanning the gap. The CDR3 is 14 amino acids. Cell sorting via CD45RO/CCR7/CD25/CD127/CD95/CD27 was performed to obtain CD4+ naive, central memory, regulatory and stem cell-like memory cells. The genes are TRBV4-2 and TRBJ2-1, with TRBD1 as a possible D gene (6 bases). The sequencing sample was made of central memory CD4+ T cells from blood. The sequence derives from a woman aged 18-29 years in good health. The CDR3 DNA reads TGTGCCAGCAGCCAAGAGGTCAGGGGCCATGAGCAGTTCTTC. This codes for CASSQEVRGHEQFF.